This TCR beta chain originates from a study of shared clonotypes between healthy human individuals. The data were produced by immunoSEQ multiplex PCR, yet TCRdb's version contains in-frame clones alone and is incomplete. Here the sample spans 2 million to 3 million clones, 93% being singletons. Germline CDR1 reads SGHNT; CDR2 reads YYREEE (reference sequence). The CDR3 extends over 16 amino acids. The V end lost 4 bases, the J end lost 4 bases, and 21 bases lay between the germline ends. This TCR was recovered from a man aged 18 to 30 in good health. Some clones in this sample may be carry-over from other donors' samples. The rearrangement links TRBV5-4 to TRBJ2-7; D may correspond to TRBD1 or TRBD2 (5 bases each). Input material: naive CD4+ T cells from PBMCs. Subset here: CD45RA+ positively selected. The CDR3 DNA reads TGTGCCAGCAGCCCCGGGACCCCCTTAAGTGAGTACGAGCAGTACTTC. This gives the protein CASSPGTPLSEYEQYF.